These T cell receptor beta chains were read from a single sample in a study of T cell responses to AZD1222 COVID-19 vaccine. TCRdb's table, derived via immunoSEQ multiplex PCR, lists solely in-frame clones and lacks some. In the table there are about 100,000 clones, 65% to 90% of which are singletons. The sample here was peripheral blood, taken on day 0 of AZD1222 vaccination. The origin of the receptors is an adult in good health. Each CDR3 is given without its conserved first and last residue.

J gene | V gene | CDR3 protein
TRBJ1-5 | TRBV3-1/TRBV3-2 | ASSQDFWGGEGSNQPQH
TRBJ1-5 | TRBV18 | ASSPRTLSNQPQH
TRBJ2-5 | TRBV6-5 | ASSQTSGGWETQY
TRBJ1-2 | TRBV30 | AWGPMGGYGYT
TRBJ2-5 | TRBV25-1 | ASSAPGTTETQY
TRBJ1-4 | TRBV28 | ASSSPSDRDLF
TRBJ2-4 | TRBV7-8 | ASSQGQAKNIQY
TRBJ1-1 | TRBV5-1 | ASSLTGNVAEAF
TRBJ1-4 | TRBV7-2 | ASSKQGGGTNEKLF
TRBJ2-7 | TRBV2 | ASFRGLAFFEQY
TRBJ1-2 | TRBV12-3/TRBV12-4 | ASSRDRNYGYT
TRBJ1-6 | TRBV30 | AWSGMGTLH
TRBJ1-5 | TRBV5-4 | ASSFDRGRDQPQH
TRBJ2-1 | TRBV5-1 | ASSTDTSSYNEQF
TRBJ2-7 | TRBV9 | ASSVGDPYEQY
TRBJ2-2 | TRBV10-3 | AISVSGELF
TRBJ2-2 | TRBV24-1 | ATSDYTGELF
TRBJ1-1 | TRBV19 | ASSIRGQGMRTEAF
TRBJ1-4 | TRBV30 | AWSAGDRYNEKLF
TRBJ2-2 | TRBV6-2/TRBV6-3 | ASSYAGTAPGAGELF
TRBJ1-1 | TRBV11-2 | ASSPRRTSNTEAF
TRBJ1-1 | TRBV4-2 | ASSQDLRGFAEAF
TRBJ2-7 | TRBV25-1 | ASSDRLGAGAYEQY
TRBJ2-7 | TRBV7-2 | ASSPLGGGPKYSYEQY
TRBJ2-1 | TRBV5-1 | ATSGYNEQF
TRBJ2-1 | TRBV3-1/TRBV3-2 | ASSQDLRNEQF
TRBJ2-7 | TRBV27 | ASSLSIRYEQY
TRBJ2-4 | TRBV5-1 | ASSLKTSVAAKNIQY
TRBJ2-3 | TRBV6-1 | ASSEPGLAGDTQY
TRBJ2-7 | TRBV27 | ASSRNGLAGARSYEQY
TRBJ2-3 | TRBV4-2 | ASSLEIATSGRADTQY
TRBJ1-1 | TRBV30 | AWSSRGYIEAF
TRBJ2-1 | TRBV15 | ATSSELTSIGPRSYNEQF
TRBJ1-1 | TRBV18 | ASSPLDTEAF
TRBJ2-3 | TRBV10-3 | AISEPKRAGGLTDTQY
TRBJ1-2 | TRBV27 | ASSLSGDRVGYT
TRBJ2-7 | TRBV6-5 | ASSYLNGDPYEQY
TRBJ2-5 | TRBV11-2 | ASSFSRVGETQY
TRBJ2-7 | TRBV5-4 | ASSLAGNSGAEQY
TRBJ2-5 | TRBV2 | ASSEALLAGGGETQY
TRBJ2-5 | TRBV13 | ASSTMTRRGETQY
TRBJ1-2 | TRBV2 | ASRREGTEGYT
TRBJ2-1 | TRBV7-3 | ASSQASLDEQF
TRBJ2-6 | TRBV6-5 | ASSSTSGANVLT
TRBJ2-7 | TRBV5-6 | ASSLTASRFYEQY
TRBJ1-2 | TRBV2 | ASRSTGSWGYT
TRBJ2-3 | TRBV24-1 | ATSGPGQGTDTQY
TRBJ2-7 | TRBV14 | ASSHDSTPYEQY
TRBJ2-3 | TRBV5-1 | ATRFRQTTDTQY
TRBJ1-2 | TRBV3-1/TRBV3-2 | ASSQDSRYYGYT
TRBJ1-1 | TRBV6-5 | ASSYQGQANTEAF
TRBJ2-7 | TRBV14 | ASSPGTPLEQY
TRBJ2-1 | TRBV19 | ASSIGKSLAYNEQF
TRBJ2-7 | TRBV6-6 | ASSYSTSGRDEQY
TRBJ2-7 | TRBV25-1 | ASSTAASYEQY